This T cell receptor beta chain appears in the sequencing data of a study of T cell repertoires in cytomegalovirus infection. Study information: Well-studied HLA-B-restricted CMV epitopes were used in the study alongside recently identified HLA-C-restricted ones. Whole-study results and caveats: Frequencies of public TCR beta families were cumulated, and this identified carriers of CMV plus the relevant HLA. HLA-C-restricted, CMV-specific TCR beta clonotypes were dominant ex vivo.

TCRdb recomputed calls from the reads with MiXCR, one row per CDR3 protein. This table holds hundreds of thousands of distinct CDR3 sequences, around a third found once. With regard to this clonotype: Its target is unknown. A much larger clone differs by one base, so this may be a read error.

The specimen was cultured PBMCs, collected from culture after CMV antigen stimulation. This sequence originates from a human donor in good health (CMV status not recorded). Some clones in this sample may be carry-over from other donors' samples.

CDR3 protein: CASNLGSSYNEQFF. The CDR3 DNA reads as TGTGCCAGCAACTTAGGGAGCTCCTACAATGAGCAGTTCTTC. The chain links TRBV6-2 or TRBV6-3 to TRBJ2-1; weak D call: TRBD2 (5 bases). Trimming took off 7 bases at V and 0 bases at J, with 10 bases between the two ends. This CDR3 has 14 amino acids. Germline CDR1 MNHEY, CDR2 SVGEGT.